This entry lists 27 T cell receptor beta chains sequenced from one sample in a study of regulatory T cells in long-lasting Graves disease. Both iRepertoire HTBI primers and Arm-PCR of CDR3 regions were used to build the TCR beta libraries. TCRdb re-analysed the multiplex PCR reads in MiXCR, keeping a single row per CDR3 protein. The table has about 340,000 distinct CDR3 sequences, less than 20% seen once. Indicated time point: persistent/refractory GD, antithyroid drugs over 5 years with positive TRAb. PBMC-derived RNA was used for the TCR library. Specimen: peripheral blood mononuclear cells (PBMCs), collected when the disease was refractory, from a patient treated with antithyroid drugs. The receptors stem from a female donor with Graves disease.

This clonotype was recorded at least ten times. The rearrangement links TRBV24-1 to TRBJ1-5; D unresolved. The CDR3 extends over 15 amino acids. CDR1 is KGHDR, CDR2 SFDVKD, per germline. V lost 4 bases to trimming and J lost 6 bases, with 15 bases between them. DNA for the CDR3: TGTGCCACCAGTGACCGGTGGGAGGTGGGTCAGCCCCAGCATTTT. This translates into CATSDRWEVGQPQHF.

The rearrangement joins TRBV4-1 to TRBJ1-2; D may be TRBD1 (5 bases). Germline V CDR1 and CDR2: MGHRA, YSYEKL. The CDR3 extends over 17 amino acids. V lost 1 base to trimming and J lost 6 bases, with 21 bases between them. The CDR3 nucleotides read TGCGCCAGCAGCCAAGGTTTGGCAGGCCCGATAGGGGATGGCTACACCTTC. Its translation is CASSQGLAGPIGDGYTF.

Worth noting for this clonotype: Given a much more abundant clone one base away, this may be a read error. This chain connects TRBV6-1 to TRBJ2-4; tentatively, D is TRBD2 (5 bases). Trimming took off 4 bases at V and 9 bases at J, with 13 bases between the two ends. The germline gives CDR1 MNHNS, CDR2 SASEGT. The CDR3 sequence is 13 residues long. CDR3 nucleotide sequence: TGTGCCAGCAGTGGGCCCCTTGGGAGCATTCAGTACTTC. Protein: CASSGPLGSIQYF.

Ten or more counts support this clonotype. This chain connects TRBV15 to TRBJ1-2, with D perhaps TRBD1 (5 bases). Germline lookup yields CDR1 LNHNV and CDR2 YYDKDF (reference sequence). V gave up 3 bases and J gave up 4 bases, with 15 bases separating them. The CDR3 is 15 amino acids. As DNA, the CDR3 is TGTGCCACCAGCAGGCCTGGGGGGGACCCCTATGGCTACACCTTC. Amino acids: CATSRPGGDPYGYTF. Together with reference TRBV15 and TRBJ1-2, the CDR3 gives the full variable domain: DAMVIQNPRYQVTQFGKPVTLSCSQTLNHNVMYWYQQKSSQAPKLLFHYYDKDFNNEADTPDNFQSRRPNTSFCFLDIRSPGLGDTAMYLCATSRPGGDPYGYTFGSGTRLTVV.

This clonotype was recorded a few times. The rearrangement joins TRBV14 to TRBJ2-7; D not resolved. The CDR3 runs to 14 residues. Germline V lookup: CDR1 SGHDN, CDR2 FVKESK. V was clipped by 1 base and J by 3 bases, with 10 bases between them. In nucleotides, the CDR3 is TGTGCCAGCAGCCAAGGGTTCGGCAGCTACGAGCAGTACTTC. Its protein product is CASSQGFGSYEQYF.

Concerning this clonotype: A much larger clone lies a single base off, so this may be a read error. The chain's CDR3 is CAGSPLGSTNEKLFF. The CDR3 region has the DNA TGTGCCGGTAGTCCGTTGGGTTCAACTAATGAAAAACTGTTTTTT. The genes are TRBV19 and TRBJ1-4; D uncertain. The CDR3 contains 15 residues. Per germline, CDR1 LNHDA and CDR2 SQIVND (reference sequence).

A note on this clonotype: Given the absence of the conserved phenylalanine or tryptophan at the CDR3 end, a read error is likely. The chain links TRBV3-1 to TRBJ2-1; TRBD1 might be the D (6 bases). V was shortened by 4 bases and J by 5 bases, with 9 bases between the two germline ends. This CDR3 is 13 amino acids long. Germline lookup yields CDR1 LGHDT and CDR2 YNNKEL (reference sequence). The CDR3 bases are TGTGCCAGCAGCCCCCGGGACAACAATGAGCAGTTCCTC. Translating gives CASSPRDNNEQFL.

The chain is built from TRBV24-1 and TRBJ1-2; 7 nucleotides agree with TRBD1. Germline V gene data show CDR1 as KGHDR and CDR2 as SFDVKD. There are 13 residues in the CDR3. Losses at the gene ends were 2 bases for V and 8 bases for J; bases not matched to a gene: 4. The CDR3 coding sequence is TGTGCCACCAGTGATTGGACACAGGGGGGCTACACCTTC. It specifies CATSDWTQGGYTF.

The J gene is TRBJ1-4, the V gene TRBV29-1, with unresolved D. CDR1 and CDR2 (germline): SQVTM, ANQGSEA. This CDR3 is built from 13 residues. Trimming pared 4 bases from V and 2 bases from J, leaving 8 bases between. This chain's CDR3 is CSVGSGTNEKLFF. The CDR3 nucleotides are TGCAGCGTTGGTTCCGGGACTAATGAAAAACTGTTTTTT.

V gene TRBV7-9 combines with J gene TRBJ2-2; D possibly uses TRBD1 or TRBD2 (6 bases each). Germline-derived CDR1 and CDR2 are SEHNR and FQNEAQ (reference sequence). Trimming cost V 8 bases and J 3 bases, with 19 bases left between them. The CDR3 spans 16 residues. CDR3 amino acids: CASFSLGGPDTGELFF. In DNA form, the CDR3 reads TGTGCCAGCTTCTCTCTTGGGGGGCCGGACACCGGGGAGCTGTTTTTT.

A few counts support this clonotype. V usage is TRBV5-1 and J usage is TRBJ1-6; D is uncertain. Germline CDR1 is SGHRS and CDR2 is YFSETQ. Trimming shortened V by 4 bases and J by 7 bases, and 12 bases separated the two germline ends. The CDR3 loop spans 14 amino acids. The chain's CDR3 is CASSRNGLNSPLHF. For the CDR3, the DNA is TGCGCCAGCAGCCGAAACGGGTTAAATTCACCCCTCCACTTT.

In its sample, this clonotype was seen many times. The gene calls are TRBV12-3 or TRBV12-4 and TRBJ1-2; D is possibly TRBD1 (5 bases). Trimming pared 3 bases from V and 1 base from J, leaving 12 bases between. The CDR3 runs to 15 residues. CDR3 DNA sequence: TGTGCCAGCAGTTTGGGGTACAGGATTAACTATGGCTACACCTTC. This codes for CASSLGYRINYGYTF.

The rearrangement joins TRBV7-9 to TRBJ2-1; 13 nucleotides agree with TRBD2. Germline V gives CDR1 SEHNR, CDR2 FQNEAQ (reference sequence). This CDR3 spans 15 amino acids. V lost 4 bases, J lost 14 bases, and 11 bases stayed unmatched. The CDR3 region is CASSWTGLAGMREFF. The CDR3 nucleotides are TGTGCCAGCAGCTGGACGGGACTAGCGGGAATGAGGGAGTTCTTC.

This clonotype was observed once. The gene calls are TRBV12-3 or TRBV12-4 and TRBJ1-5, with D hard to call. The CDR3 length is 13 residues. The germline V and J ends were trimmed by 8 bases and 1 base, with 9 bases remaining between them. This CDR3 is CASGSLSNQPQHF. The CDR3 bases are TGTGCCAGCGGATCCCTGAGCAATCAGCCCCAGCATTTT.

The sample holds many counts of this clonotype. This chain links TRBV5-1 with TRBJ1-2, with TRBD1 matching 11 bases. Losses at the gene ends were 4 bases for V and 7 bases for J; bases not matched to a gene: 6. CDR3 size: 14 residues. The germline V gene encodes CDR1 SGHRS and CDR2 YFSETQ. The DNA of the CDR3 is TGCGCCAGCAGCCCATCGGGACAGGGGGGTGGCTACACCTTC. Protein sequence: CASSPSGQGGGYTF.

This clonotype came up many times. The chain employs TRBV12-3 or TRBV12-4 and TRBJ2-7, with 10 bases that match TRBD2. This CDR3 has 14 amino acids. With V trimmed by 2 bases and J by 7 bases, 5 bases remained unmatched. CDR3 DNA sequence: TGTGCCAGCAGTTTAAGCGCTAGCGGGAGAGAGCAGTACTTC. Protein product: CASSLSASGREQYF.

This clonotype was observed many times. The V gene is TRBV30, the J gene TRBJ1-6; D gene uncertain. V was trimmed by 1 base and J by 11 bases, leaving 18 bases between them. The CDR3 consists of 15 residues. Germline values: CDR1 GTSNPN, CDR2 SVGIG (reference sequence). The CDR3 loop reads CAWSGSFGGSAPLHF. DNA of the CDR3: TGTGCCTGGAGTGGGTCGTTTGGTGGGTCGGCACCCCTCCACTTT.

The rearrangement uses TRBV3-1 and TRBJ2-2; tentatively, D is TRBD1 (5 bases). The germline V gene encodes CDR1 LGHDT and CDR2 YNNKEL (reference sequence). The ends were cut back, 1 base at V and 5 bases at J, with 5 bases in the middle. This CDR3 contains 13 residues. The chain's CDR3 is CASSQAGTGELFF. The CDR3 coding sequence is TGTGCCAGCAGCCAAGCAGGGACCGGGGAGCTGTTTTTT.

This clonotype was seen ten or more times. For the CDR3, the DNA is TGTGCCGGCAAACAGGGCTACTCCTACGAGCAGTACTTC. Translated, it gives CAGKQGYSYEQYF. The chain has TRBV2 and TRBJ2-7, with D possibly being TRBD1 (6 bases). This CDR3 is 13 amino acids long. The germline V gene has CDR1 SNHLY and CDR2 FYNNEI. Deletions cut 11 bases from V and 0 bases from J, with 14 bases between.

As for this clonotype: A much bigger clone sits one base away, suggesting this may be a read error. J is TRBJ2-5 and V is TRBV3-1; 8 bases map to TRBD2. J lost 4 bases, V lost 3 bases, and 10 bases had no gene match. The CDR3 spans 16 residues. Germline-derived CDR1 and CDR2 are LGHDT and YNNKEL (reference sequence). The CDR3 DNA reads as TGTGCCAGCAGCCACGAGAGACCAGCGGGAGTAGAGACCCAGTACTTC. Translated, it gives CASSHERPAGVETQYF.

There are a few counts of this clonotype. DNA for the CDR3: TGCAGTGCTAGAGATTTAATGGGGCCGCGGCATTTT. Its translation: CSARDLMGPRHF. The V call is TRBV20-1, the J call TRBJ1-5, with D tentatively TRBD1 (5 bases). The germline CDR1 and CDR2 sequences are DFQATT and SNEGSKA (reference sequence). Trimming removed 0 bases from V and 15 bases from J, with 15 bases in between. This CDR3 is built from 12 residues.

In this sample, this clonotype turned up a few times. CDR3 nucleotide sequence: TGTGCCAGCACCCACACAGATACGCAGTATTTT. Translated, it gives CASTHTDTQYF. The rearrangement uses TRBV28 and TRBJ2-3; D call uncertain. The V end was cut by 7 bases, the J end by 2 bases, with 4 bases between. Germline V lookup: CDR1 MDHEN, CDR2 SYDVKM. This CDR3 is 11 amino acids long. Full variable domain (missing parts from reference TRBV28 and TRBJ2-3): DVKVTQSSRYLVKRTGEKVFLECVQDMDHENMFWYRQDPGLGLRLIYFSYDVKMKEKGDIPEGYSVSREKKERFSLILESASTNQTSMYLCASTHTDTQYFGPGTRLTVL.

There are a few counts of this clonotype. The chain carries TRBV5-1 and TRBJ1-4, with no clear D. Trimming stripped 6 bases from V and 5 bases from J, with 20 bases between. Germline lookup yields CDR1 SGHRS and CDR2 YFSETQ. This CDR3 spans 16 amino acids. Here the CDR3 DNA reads TGCGCCAGCACACCCAAGTCCAACGAGGACAATGAAAAACTGTTTTTT. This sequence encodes CASTPKSNEDNEKLFF.

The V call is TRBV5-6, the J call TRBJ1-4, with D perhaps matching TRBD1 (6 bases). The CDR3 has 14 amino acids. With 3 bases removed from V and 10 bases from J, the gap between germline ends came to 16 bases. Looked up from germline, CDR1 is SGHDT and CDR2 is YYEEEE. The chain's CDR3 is CASSSRTALGKLFF. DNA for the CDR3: TGTGCCAGCAGCTCAAGGACAGCCCTCGGAAAACTGTTTTTT.

The CDR3 here is CAWSNRGHNQPQHF. The CDR3 DNA reads as TGTGCCTGGAGCAACAGGGGACACAATCAGCCCCAGCATTTT. This chain connects TRBV30 to TRBJ1-5; the match to TRBD1 covers 7 bases. CDR1 is GTSNPN, CDR2 SVGIG, per germline (reference sequence). The trim removed 3 bases at V and 3 bases at J, leaving 5 bases unmatched. The CDR3 totals 14 residues.

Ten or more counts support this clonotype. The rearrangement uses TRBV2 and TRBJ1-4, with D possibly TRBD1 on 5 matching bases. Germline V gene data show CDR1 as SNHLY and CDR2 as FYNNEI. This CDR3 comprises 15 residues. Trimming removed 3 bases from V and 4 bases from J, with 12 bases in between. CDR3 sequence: CASSDVGGGNEKLFF. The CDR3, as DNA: TGTGCCAGCAGTGACGTCGGCGGGGGTAATGAAAAACTGTTTTTT.

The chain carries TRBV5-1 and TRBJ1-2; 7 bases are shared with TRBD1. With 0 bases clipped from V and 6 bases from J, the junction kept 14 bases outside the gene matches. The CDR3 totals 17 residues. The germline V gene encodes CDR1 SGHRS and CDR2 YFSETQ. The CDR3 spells CASSLEGLTGVDDGYTF. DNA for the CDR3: TGCGCCAGCAGCTTGGAGGGCCTCACAGGGGTTGACGATGGCTACACCTTC. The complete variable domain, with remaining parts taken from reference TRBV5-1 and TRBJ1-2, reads KAGVTQTPRYLIKTRGQQVTLSCSPISGHRSVSWYQQTPGQGLQFLFEYFSETQRNKGNFPGRFSGRQFSNSRSEMNVSTLELGDSALYLCASSLEGLTGVDDGYTFGSGTRLTVV.